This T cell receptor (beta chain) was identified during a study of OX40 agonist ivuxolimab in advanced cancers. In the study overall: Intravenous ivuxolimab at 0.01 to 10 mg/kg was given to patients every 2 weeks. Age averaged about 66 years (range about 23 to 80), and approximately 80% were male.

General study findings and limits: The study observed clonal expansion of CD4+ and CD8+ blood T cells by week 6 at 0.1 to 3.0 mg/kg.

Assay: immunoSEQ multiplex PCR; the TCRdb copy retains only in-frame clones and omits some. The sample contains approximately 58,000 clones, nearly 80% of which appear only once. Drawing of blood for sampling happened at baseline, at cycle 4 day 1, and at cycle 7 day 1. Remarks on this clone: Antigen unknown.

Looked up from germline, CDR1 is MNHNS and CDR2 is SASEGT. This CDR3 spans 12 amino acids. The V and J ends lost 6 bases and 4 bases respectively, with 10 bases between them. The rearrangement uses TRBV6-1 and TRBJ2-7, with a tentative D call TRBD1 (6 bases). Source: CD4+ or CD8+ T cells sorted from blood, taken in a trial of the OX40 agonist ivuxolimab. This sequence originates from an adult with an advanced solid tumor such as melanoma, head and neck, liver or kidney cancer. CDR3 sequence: CASRLQGYEQYF. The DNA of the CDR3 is TGTGCCAGCAGATTACAGGGATACGAGCAGTACTTC.